The following is a T cell receptor beta chain sequence with its context. Its antigen remains unknown. Method: immunoSEQ multiplex PCR; TCRdb's copy keeps in-frame clones and lacks some. Of just under 65,000 clones detected, roughly 90% appear once; the ten largest clones hold around 1.7%. This sample stems from a study of graft-versus-host responses after intestinal transplantation. Study context: For approximately three years after anti-thymocyte globulin induction, all recipients took tacrolimus and steroids.

V was pared by 7 bases and J by 5 bases, with 8 bases of the junction left unmatched. This CDR3 comprises 15 residues. CDR1 MDHEN and CDR2 SYDVKM come from the germline V gene. V is TRBV28 and J is TRBJ2-7, with 13 bases that match TRBD2. The specimen comprised unstimulated CD8+ T cells sorted from spleen or lymph node cells, sampled before transplant. This sequence was found in a human donor who was the organ donor for an intestinal transplant. In DNA, the CDR3 is TGTGCCAGCACTACCGGACTAGCGGGAGACAACGAGCAGTACTTC. It encodes CASTTGLAGDNEQYF.